This TCR beta chain came from a study of response to subunit inactivated influenza vaccine. The junction had 7 bases not matched to a gene; V was cut back by 4 bases and J by 9 bases. The CDR3 totals 13 residues. In germline, CDR1 is SGHRS, CDR2 YFSETQ. At least ten counts were recorded for this clonotype. Its antigen is currently unknown. From the RT-PCR reads, TCRdb called clonotypes with MiXCR, one entry per CDR3 protein. The table records under 550,000 distinct CDR3 sequences, less than 7.5% of them present only once. Study results and caveats: Every seasonal influenza vaccination brings in few new T cells, the authors suggested.

The origin of this receptor is a man aged 50-75 years who received an inactivated influenza vaccine. Sequenced here: PBMCs from blood, sampled 23 months after vaccination. The V and J genes are TRBV5-1 and TRBJ2-1; 7 bases are shared with TRBD1. The CDR3 region is CASSGTTGSEQFF. CDR3 nucleotides: TGCGCCAGCAGCGGAACGACAGGGAGTGAGCAGTTCTTC.